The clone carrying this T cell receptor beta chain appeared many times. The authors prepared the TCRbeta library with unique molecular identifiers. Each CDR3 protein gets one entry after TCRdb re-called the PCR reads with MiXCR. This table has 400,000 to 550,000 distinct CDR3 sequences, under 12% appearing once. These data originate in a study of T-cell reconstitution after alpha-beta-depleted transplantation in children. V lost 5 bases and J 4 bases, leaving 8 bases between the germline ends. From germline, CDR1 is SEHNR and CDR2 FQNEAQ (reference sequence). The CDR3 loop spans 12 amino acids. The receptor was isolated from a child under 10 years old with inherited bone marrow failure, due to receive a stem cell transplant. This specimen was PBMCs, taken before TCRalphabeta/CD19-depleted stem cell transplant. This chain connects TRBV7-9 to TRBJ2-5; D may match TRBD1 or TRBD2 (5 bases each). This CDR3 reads CASSRGGETQYF. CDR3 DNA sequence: TGTGCCAGCAGCCGGGGCGGAGAGACCCAGTACTTC.